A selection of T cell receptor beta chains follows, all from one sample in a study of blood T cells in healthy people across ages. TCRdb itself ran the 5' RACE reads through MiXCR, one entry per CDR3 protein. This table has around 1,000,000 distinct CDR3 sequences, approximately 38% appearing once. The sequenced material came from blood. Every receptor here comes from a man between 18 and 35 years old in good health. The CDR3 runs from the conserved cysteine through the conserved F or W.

CASSQEAGTDYGYTF | TRBV4-3
CASSRDVASTDTQYF | TRBV7-2
CASSLRPLGLVGETQYF | TRBV7-2
CASSQDGTEAYGYTF | TRBV4-3
CASSARHGAVEQPQHF | TRBV6-4
CASSPRTVPYEQYF | TRBV4-3
CASSTDRVDYGYTF | TRBV2
CASRDRGVRAEAFF | TRBV25-1
CASSAGAGEETQYF | TRBV7-3
CAITWGPTTDTQYF | TRBV10-3
CASSLTTGAKNTEAFF | TRBV5-1
CASRRTGHTEAFF | TRBV6-5
CASSLAGRGPEQYF | TRBV27
CASSFLPSGEDTDTQYF | TRBV7-9
CASSVNRDNEQYF | TRBV7-2
CASSVGGFNTEAFF | TRBV7-6